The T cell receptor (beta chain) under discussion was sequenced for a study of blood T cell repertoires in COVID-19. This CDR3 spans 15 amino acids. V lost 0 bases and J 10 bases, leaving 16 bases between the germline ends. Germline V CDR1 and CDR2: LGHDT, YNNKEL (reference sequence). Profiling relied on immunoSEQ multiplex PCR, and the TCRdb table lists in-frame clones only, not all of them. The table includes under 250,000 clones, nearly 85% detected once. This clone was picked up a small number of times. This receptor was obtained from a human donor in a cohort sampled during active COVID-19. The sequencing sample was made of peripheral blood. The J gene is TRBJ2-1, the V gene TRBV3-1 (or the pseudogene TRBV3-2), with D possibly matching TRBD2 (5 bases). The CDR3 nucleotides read TGTGCCAGCAGCCAAGAAACTAGGAGCTTAGGGGAGCAGTTCTTC. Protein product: CASSQETRSLGEQFF.